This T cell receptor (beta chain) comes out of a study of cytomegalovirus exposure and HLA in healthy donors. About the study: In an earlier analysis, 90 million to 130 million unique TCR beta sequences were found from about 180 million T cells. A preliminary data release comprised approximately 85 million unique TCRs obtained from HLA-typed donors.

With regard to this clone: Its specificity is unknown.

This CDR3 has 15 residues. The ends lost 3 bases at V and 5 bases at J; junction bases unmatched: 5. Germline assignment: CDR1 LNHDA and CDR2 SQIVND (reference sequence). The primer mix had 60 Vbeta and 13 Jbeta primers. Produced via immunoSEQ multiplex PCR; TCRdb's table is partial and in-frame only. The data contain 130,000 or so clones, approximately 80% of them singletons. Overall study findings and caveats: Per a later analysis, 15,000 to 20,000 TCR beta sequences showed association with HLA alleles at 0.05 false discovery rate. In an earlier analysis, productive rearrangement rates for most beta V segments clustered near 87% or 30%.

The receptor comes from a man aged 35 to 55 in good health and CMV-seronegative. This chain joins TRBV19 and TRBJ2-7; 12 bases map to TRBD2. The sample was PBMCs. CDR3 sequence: CASSMRTSGTDEQYF. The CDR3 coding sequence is TGTGCCAGTAGTATGAGGACTAGCGGGACGGACGAGCAGTACTTC.